This T cell receptor (beta chain) originates from a study of blood T cell repertoires in COVID-19. Study details: COVID-19 samples, acute and convalescent, were from the United States, Italy and Spain. T cells, B-cell-depleted T cells, or PBMCs provided the cDNA or gDNA that served as material.

The CDR3 runs to 19 residues. As processed by the authors: From reference gene primer amplification, estimates of nucleated cell counts were derived. TCRdb's copy holds only in-frame clones and misses some; the assay was immunoSEQ multiplex PCR. V, J and clone size derive from that table, while D and trimming were established from the DNA sequence. Among fewer than 130,000 clones listed, nearly 80% were seen once. The sequence came from an elderly woman with active or convalescent COVID-19. The rearrangement links TRBV1 to TRBJ2-3; no DNA check was done on the table's D call, TRBD2. TRBV1 is shown as a pseudogene. The sample taken for sequencing was peripheral blood. The CDR3 sequence is CTSSQDLTSGRAAGDTQYF. The CDR3 coding sequence is TGCACCAGCAGCCAAGATCTGACTAGCGGGAGGGCCGCGGGAGATACGCAGTATTTT.